Shown below are 10 T cell receptor beta chains from a single sample sequenced in a study of T cell repertoires in cytomegalovirus infection. What these receptors recognize is not known. TCRdb re-derived calls from the reads in MiXCR, one entry per CDR3 protein. The data show 700,000 to 850,000 distinct CDR3 sequences, about 33% seen once. The source was cultured CD8+ T cells from PBMCs, collected from culture after CMV antigen stimulation. These receptors all come from a human donor in good health (CMV status not recorded). Some clones in this sample may be carry-over from other donors' samples.

This clonotype was seen a few times. The rearrangement joins TRBV7-9 to TRBJ1-1; D is unclear. The CDR3 sequence is 16 residues long. Germline loops: CDR1 SEHNR, CDR2 FQNEAQ (reference sequence). With 5 bases removed from V and 5 bases from J, the gap between germline ends came to 21 bases. CDR3 in amino acids: CASSGAMDPRRTEAFF. In DNA form, the CDR3 reads TGTGCCAGCAGCGGAGCGATGGACCCTCGAAGAACTGAAGCTTTCTTT. The whole variable domain, filled in from reference TRBV7-9 and TRBJ1-1, reads DTGVSQNPRHKITKRGQNVTFRCDPISEHNRLYWYRQTLGQGPEFLTYFQNEAQLEKSRLLSDRFSAERPKGSFSTLEIQRTEQGDSAMYLCASSGAMDPRRTEAFFGQGTRLTVV.

CDR3 protein: CASGLTSGGFADTQYF. CDR3 in DNA: TGTGCTAGTGGATTGACTAGCGGGGGATTCGCTGATACGCAGTATTTT. The chain recombines TRBV12-5 with TRBJ2-3; TRBD2 matches 12 bases. CDR1 is LGHNT and CDR2 is FRNRAP in the germline V gene. V gave up 6 bases and J gave up 6 bases; unmatched junction bases: 10. The CDR3 is made up of 16 amino acids. Variable domain in full (rest from reference TRBV12-5 and TRBJ2-3): DARVTQTPRHKVTEMGQEVTMRCQPILGHNTVFWYRQTMMQGLELLAYFRNRAPLDDSGMPKDRFSAEMPDATLATLKIQPSEPRDSAVYFCASGLTSGGFADTQYFGPGTRLTVL.

The V and J genes are TRBV27 and TRBJ2-7; no reliable D call. CDR3 length: 10 residues. V dropped 9 bases and J dropped 9 bases, with 12 bases sitting between them. CDR1 and CDR2 from the germline V gene are MNHEY and SMNVEV (reference sequence). CDR3: CASGPFGQYF. The CDR3 DNA follows: TGTGCCAGTGGACCTTTCGGGCAGTACTTC.

The count of this clonotype is one. A much larger clone differs by one base, so this may be a read error. The chain is built from TRBV4-3 and TRBJ1-1, with D unclear. The CDR3 has 14 residues. Germline V gene sequence: CDR1 LGHNA, CDR2 YSLEER. Trimming took 4 bases from V and 4 from J, leaving 13 bases between them. The CDR3 loop is CASSRGPSGTEAFF. In DNA form, the CDR3 reads TGCGCCAGCAGCCGAGGGCCGTCGGGCACTGAAGCTTTCTTT.

In its sample, this clonotype was seen many times. The chain is built from TRBV7-8 and TRBJ1-4, with TRBD1 matching 7 bases. The CDR3 runs to 15 residues. The germline gives CDR1 SGHVS, CDR2 FQNEAQ. The V segment lost 1 base and the J segment 5 bases; nucleotides outside the gene matches: 4. The CDR3 protein is CASSLDNRGNEKLFF. The CDR3 DNA is TGTGCCAGCAGCTTAGACAACAGGGGAAATGAAAAACTGTTTTTT.

The chain joins TRBV6-5 to TRBJ1-2; 11 nucleotides agree with TRBD1. J lost 7 bases, V lost 5 bases, and 9 bases had no gene match. Per germline, CDR1 MNHEY and CDR2 SVGAGI. CDR3 length equals 15 residues. This chain's CDR3 is CASSELDRGLFGYTF. For the CDR3, the DNA is TGTGCCAGCAGTGAATTGGACAGGGGGCTGTTTGGCTACACCTTC.

This clonotype is a singleton in its sample. This sequence joins TRBV6-4 and TRBJ2-2, with D possibly TRBD2 on 5 matching bases. V lost 3 bases and J lost 7, with 12 bases in between. This CDR3 is 14 amino acids long. CDR1 and CDR2 (germline): MRHNA, SNTAGT. The CDR3 nucleotides are TGTGCCAGCAGTGAGACGGGGTCCCGCGGGGAGCTGTTTTTT. Protein product: CASSETGSRGELFF.

This clonotype was seen only once. Sequence at one end of the junction differs from germline and may be a read error. The chain uses TRBV9 and TRBJ2-7; 9 nucleotides align to TRBD2. The CDR3 is 15 amino acids. Germline V gene sequence: CDR1 SGDLS, CDR2 YYNGEE. Here the CDR3 DNA reads TGTGCCAGCAGCCCCGCGGGGGGGTACTCCCACGAGCAGTACTTC. Translating it yields CASSPAGGYSHEQYF.

CDR3 residues: CASRGIRGTAETQYF. As DNA, the CDR3 is TGTGCCAGCAGAGGGATTCGGGGGACTGCGGAGACCCAGTACTTC. This chain links TRBV7-9 with TRBJ2-5; TRBD2 might be the D (6 bases). Per germline, CDR1 SEHNR and CDR2 FQNEAQ (reference sequence). The CDR3 covers 15 residues. V lost 6 bases to trimming and J lost 5 bases, with 19 bases between them.

The chain couples TRBV27 to TRBJ2-1; D gene uncertain. CDR3 length: 14 residues. CDR1 is MNHEY, CDR2 SMNVEV, per germline (reference sequence). The V and J ends lost 8 bases and 8 bases respectively, with 19 bases between them. Here the CDR3 DNA reads TGTGCCAGCGTGGCCCGAGGCAGTCCGGATGAGCAGTTCTTC. Its protein is CASVARGSPDEQFF.